This T cell receptor beta chain stems from a study of cytomegalovirus exposure and HLA in healthy donors. Study-level findings and limits: Later analysis identified a missense DCLRE1C variant that was linked to TCR beta V- and J-gene trimming.

Primers for the PCR totalled 60 Vbeta and 13 Jbeta. Measured with immunoSEQ multiplex PCR; TCRdb has only the in-frame clones, and not every one. Of some 130,000 clones in the sample, 80% to 85% were seen once. Donors were ostensibly healthy at sampling, although undocumented immune exposures were probable. With respect to this clone: Its target is unknown.

CDR3 length: 17 amino acids. Germline V gene lookup returns CDR1 KGHSH and CDR2 LQKENI. Trimming shortened V by 3 bases and J by 0 bases, and 12 bases separated the two germline ends. The V and J genes are TRBV18 and TRBJ2-6, with unresolved D. The sequencing sample was made of PBMCs. This clonotype was obtained from a human donor in good health. CDR3 DNA: TGTGCCAGCTCACCGTGGAGTATAAACTCTGGGGCCAACGTCCTGACTTTC. Translated: CASSPWSINSGANVLTF.